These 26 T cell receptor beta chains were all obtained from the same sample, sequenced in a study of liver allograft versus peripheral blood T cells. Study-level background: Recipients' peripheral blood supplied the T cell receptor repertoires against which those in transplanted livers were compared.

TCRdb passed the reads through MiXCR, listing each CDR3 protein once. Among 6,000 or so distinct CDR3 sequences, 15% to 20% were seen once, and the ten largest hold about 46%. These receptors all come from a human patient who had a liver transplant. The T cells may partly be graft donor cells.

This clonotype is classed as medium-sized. The CDR3 loop reads CATSDGDEQFF. Here the CDR3 DNA reads TGTGCCACCAGTGACGGGGATGAGCAGTTCTTC. The V call is TRBV24-1, the J call TRBJ2-1; D possibly corresponds to TRBD2 (5 bases). CDR1 is KGHDR, CDR2 SFDVKD, per germline. CDR3 length: 11 residues. Trimming pared 4 bases from V and 8 bases from J, leaving 5 bases between.

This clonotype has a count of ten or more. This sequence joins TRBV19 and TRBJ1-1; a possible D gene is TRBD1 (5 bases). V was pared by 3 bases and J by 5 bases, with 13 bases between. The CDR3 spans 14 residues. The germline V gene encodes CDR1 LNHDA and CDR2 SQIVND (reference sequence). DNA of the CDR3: TGTGCCAGTAGTATCGAGACAGTGGGTACTGAAGCTTTCTTT. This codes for CASSIETVGTEAFF.

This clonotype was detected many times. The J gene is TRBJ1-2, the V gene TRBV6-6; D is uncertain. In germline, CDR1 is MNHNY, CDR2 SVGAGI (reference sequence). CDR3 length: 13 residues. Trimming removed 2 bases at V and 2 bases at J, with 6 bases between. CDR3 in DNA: TGTGCCAGCAGTTACAGTCAGAACTATGGCTACACCTTC. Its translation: CASSYSQNYGYTF.

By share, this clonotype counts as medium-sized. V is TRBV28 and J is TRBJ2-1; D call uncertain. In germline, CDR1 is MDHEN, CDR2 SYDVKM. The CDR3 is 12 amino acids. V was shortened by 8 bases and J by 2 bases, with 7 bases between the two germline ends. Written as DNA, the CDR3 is TGTGCCAGCGGCCCTCCCTACAATGAGCAGTTCTTC. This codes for CASGPPYNEQFF.

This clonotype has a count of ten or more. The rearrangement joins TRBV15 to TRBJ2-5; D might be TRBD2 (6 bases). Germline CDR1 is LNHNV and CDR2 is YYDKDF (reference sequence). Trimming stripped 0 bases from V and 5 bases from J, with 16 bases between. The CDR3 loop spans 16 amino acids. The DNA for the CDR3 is TGTGCCACCAGCAGAGATTCGGGGGAGGCTGACGAGACCCAGTACTTC. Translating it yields CATSRDSGEADETQYF. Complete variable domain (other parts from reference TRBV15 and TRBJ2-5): DAMVIQNPRYQVTQFGKPVTLSCSQTLNHNVMYWYQQKSSQAPKLLFHYYDKDFNNEADTPDNFQSRRPNTSFCFLDIRSPGLGDTAMYLCATSRDSGEADETQYFGPGTRLLVL.

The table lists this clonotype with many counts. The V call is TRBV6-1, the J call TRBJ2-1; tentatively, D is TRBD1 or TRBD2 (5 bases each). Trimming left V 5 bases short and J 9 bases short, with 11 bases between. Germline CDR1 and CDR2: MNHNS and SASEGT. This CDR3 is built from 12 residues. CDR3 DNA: TGTGCCAGCAGTTCCGGGGCGATTGAGCAGTTCTTC. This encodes CASSSGAIEQFF.

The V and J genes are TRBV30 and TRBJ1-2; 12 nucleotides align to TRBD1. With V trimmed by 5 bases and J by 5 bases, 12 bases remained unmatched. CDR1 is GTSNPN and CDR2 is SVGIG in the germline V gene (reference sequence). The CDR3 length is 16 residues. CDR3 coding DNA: TGTGCCTGGGGGACTAGCGGGACAGGGGGCGCGTATGGCTACACCTTC. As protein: CAWGTSGTGGAYGYTF.

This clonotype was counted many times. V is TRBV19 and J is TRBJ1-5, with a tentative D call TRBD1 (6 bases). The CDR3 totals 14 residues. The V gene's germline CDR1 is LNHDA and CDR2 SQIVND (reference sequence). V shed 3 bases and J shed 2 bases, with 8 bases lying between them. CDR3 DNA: TGTGCCAGTAGTATGTCAGGGGGCAATCAGCCCCAGCATTTT. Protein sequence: CASSMSGGNQPQHF.

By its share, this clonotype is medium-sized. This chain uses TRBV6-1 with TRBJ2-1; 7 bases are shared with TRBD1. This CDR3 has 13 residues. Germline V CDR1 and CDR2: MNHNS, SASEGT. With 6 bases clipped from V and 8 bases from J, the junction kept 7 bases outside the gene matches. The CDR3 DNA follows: TGTGCCAGCAGCCACAGGGGCAGGGATGAGCAGTTCTTC. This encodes CASSHRGRDEQFF.

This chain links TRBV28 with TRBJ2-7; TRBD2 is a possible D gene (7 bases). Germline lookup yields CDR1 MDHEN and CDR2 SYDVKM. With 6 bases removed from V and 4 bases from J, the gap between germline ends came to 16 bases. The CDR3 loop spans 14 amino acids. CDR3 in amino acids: CASRTGRGGYEQYF. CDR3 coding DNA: TGTGCCAGCAGAACAGGGAGGGGGGGATACGAGCAGTACTTC.

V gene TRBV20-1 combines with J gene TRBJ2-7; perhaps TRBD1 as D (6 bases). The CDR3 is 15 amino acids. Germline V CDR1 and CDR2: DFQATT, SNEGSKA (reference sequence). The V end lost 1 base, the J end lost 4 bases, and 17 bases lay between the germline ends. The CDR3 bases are TGCAGTGCTAGAGCCTTGGACAGTGCCTTATACGAGCAGTACTTC. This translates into CSARALDSALYEQYF.

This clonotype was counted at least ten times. CDR3 region: CASSLWAEMNTGELFF. DNA for the CDR3: TGTGCCAGCAGTTTATGGGCAGAGATGAACACCGGGGAGCTGTTTTTT. The V and J genes are TRBV28 and TRBJ2-2; D is ambiguous. The V gene's germline CDR1 is MDHEN and CDR2 SYDVKM. The germline V and J ends were trimmed by 0 bases and 1 base, with 9 bases remaining between them. CDR3 length: 16 residues.

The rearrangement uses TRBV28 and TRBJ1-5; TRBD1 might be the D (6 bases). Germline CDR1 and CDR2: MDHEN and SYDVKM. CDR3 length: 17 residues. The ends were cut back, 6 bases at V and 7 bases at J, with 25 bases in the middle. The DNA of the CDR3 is TGTGCCAGCAGCCTACTAGGGACAACTAGGCGGCCCCAGCCCCAGCATTTT. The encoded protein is CASSLLGTTRRPQPQHF.

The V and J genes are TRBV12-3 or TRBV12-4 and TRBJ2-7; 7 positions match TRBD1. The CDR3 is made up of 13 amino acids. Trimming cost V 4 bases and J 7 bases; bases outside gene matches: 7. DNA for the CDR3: TGTGCCAGCAGTTACGGACAGGCTCCGGAGCAGTACTTC. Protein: CASSYGQAPEQYF.

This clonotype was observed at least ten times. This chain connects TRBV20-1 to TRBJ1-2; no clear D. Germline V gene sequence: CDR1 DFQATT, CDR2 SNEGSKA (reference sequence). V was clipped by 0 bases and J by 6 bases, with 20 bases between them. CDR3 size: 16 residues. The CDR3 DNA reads TGCAGTGCTAGAGATATGATGAAGGCATCCCGGGATGGCTACACCTTC. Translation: CSARDMMKASRDGYTF.

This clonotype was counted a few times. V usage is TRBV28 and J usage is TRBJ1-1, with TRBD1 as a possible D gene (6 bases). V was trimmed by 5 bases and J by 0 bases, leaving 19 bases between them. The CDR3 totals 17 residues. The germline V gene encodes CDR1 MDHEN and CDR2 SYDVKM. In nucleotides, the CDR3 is TGTGCCAGCAGTCTACCGACAGGATGGGAGATGAACACTGAAGCTTTCTTT. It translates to CASSLPTGWEMNTEAFF.

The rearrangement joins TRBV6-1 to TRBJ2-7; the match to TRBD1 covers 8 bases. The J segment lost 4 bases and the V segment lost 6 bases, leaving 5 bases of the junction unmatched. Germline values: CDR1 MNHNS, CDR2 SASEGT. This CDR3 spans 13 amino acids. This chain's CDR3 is CASRPGTGYEQYF. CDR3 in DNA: TGTGCCAGCAGACCCGGGACAGGATACGAGCAGTACTTC.

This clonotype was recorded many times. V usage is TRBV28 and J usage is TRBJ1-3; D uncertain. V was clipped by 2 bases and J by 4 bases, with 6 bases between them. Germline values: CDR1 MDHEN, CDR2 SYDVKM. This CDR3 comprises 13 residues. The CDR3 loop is CASSLGGGNTIYF. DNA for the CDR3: TGTGCCAGCAGTTTAGGCGGCGGAAACACCATATATTTT. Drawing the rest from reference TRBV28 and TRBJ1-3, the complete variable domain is DVKVTQSSRYLVKRTGEKVFLECVQDMDHENMFWYRQDPGLGLRLIYFSYDVKMKEKGDIPEGYSVSREKKERFSLILESASTNQTSMYLCASSLGGGNTIYFGEGSWLTVV.

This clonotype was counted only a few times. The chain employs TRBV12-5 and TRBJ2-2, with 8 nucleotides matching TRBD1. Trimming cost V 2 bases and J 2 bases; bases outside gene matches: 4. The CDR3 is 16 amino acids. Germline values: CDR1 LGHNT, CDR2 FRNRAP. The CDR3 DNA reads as TGTGCTAGTGGTTTGTTCGGGACAGGAAACACCGGGGAGCTGTTTTTT. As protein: CASGLFGTGNTGELFF.

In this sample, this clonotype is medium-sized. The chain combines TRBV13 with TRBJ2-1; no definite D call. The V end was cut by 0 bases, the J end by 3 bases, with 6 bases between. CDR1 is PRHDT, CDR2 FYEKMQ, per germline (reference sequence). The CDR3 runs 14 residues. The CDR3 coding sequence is TGTGCCAGCAGCTTAGGGGGGAACTACAATGAGCAGTTCTTC. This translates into CASSLGGNYNEQFF. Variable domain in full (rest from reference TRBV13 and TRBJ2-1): AAGVIQSPRHLIKEKRETATLKCYPIPRHDTVYWYQQGPGQDPQFLISFYEKMQSDKGSIPDRFSAQQFSDYHSELNMSSLELGDSALYFCASSLGGNYNEQFFGPGTRLTVL.

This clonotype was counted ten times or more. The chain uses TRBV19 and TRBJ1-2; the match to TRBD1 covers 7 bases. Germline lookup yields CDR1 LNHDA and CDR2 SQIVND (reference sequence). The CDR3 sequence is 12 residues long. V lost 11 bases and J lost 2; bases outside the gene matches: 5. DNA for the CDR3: TGTGCCGGGCGACAGGGAAACTATGGCTACACCTTC. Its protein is CAGRQGNYGYTF.

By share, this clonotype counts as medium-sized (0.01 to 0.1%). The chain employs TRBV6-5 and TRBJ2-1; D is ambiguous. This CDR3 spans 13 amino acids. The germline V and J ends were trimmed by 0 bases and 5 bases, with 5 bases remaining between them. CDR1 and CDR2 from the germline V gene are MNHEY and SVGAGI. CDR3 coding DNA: TGTGCCAGCAGTTACTCGATTAACAATGAGCAGTTCTTC. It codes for CASSYSINNEQFF.

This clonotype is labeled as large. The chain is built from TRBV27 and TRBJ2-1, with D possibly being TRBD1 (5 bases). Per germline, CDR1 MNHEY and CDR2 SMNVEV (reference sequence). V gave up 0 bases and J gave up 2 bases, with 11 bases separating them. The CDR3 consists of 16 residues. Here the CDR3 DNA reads TGTGCCAGCAGTTTATCTGTAGGGGAAGCCTACAATGAGCAGTTCTTC. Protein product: CASSLSVGEAYNEQFF.

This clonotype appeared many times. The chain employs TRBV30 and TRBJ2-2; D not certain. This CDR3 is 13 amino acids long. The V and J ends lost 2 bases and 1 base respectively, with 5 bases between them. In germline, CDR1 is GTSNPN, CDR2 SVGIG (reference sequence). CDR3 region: CAWSWQNTGELFF. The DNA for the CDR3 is TGTGCCTGGAGTTGGCAGAACACCGGGGAGCTGTTTTTT.

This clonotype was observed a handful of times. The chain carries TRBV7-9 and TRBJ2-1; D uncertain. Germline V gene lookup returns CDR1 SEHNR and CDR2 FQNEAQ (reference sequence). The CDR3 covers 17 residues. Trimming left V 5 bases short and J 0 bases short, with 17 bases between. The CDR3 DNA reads TGTGCCAGCAGCCCGACACATACAGCGAGCTCCTACAATGAGCAGTTCTTC. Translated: CASSPTHTASSYNEQFF.

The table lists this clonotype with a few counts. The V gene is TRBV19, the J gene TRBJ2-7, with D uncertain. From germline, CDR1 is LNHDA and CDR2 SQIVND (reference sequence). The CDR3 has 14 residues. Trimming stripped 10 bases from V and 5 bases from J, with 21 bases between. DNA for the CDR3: TGTGCCACCAAACACCCCTCAAATTTTGACGAGCAGTACTTC. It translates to CATKHPSNFDEQYF.